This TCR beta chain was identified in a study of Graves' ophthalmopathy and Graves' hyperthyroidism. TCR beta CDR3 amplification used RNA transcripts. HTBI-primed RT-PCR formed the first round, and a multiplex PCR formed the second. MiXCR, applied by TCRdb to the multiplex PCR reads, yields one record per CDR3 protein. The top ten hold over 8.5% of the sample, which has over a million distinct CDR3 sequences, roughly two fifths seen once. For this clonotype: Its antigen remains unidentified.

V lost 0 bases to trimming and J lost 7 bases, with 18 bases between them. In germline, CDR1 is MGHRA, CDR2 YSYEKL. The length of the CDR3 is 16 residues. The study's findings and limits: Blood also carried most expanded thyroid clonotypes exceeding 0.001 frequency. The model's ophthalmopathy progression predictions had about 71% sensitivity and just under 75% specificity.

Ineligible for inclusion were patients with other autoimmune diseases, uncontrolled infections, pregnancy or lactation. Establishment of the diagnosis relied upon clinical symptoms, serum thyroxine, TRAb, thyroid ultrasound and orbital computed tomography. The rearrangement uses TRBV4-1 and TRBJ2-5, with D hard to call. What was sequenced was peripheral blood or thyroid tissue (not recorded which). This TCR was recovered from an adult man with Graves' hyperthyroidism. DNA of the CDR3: TGCGCCAGCAGCCAAGAAGGAAAACCCTACGGTGGGACCCAGTACTTC. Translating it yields CASSQEGKPYGGTQYF.